This TCR beta chain was captured in a study of blood T cell repertoires in COVID-19. Study in general: Donors in the United States, Italy and Spain gave samples during acute or convalescent COVID-19. PBMCs, B-cell-depleted T cells, or T cells were the source of the cDNA or gDNA that made up the material.

Patients at the Seattle site were enrolled during active infection and followed longitudinally. Method: immunoSEQ multiplex PCR; TCRdb's copy keeps in-frame clones and lacks some. Of fewer than 650,000 clones in the sample, about 89% are singletons; the top ten hold less than 9%. The CDR3 contains 14 residues. The V gene's germline CDR1 is SGHRS and CDR2 YFSETQ. Trimming took 6 bases from V and 7 from J, leaving 14 bases between them. The sequencing sample was made of peripheral blood. This sequence joins TRBV5-1 and TRBJ1-6; a weak D match, TRBD1 (6 bases). The origin of this receptor is a woman in her forties or fifties with COVID-19, enrolled during active disease. The CDR3 protein is CASTETGQNSPLHF. As DNA, the CDR3 is TGCGCCAGCACCGAGACAGGTCAAAATTCACCCCTCCACTTT.